A single sample is the source of the 27 T cell receptor beta chains below, sequenced in a study of T cell repertoires in cytomegalovirus infection. TCRdb reanalysed the reads using MiXCR and keeps one entry per CDR3 protein. The sample holds 65,000 to 95,000 distinct CDR3 sequences, roughly 3.7% seen once. What was sequenced was PBMCs. The source is a human donor in good health (CMV status not recorded). Some clones in this sample may be carry-over from other donors' samples.

This clonotype was seen at least ten times. This may come from a read error, since a much larger clone is one base off. V is TRBV7-2 and J is TRBJ2-7, with TRBD2 identical over 9 bases. After removal of 3 bases from V and 2 bases from J, the junction contained 2 bases not matched to a gene. Per germline, CDR1 SGHTA and CDR2 FQGNSA. CDR3 size: 14 residues. In DNA form, the CDR3 reads TGTGCCAGCAGCTTTGGCGGGGGGGCCTACGAGCAGTACTTC. This codes for CASSFGGGAYEQYF.

At least ten counts were recorded for this clonotype. The chain joins TRBV7-2 to TRBJ2-2; TRBD1 agrees at 9 bases. V shed 5 bases, J shed 6 bases, and the junction held 4 bases outside the gene matches. The germline V gene encodes CDR1 SGHTA and CDR2 FQGNSA. This CDR3 spans 14 amino acids. DNA for the CDR3: TGTGCCAGCAGCGAACAGGGGGCCGCCGGGGAGCTGTTTTTT. Translating gives CASSEQGAAGELFF.

This clonotype was seen ten or more times. J is TRBJ1-2 and V is TRBV27; 7 bases fit TRBD1. The CDR3 consists of 17 residues. In germline, CDR1 is MNHEY, CDR2 SMNVEV (reference sequence). V gave up 6 bases and J gave up 0 bases; unmatched junction bases: 13. The CDR3 nucleotides read TGTGCCAGCAGCCCAGAAGACAGGGCCACCGCTAACTATGGCTACACCTTC. Protein sequence: CASSPEDRATANYGYTF.

This clonotype was seen many times. The V gene is TRBV6-6, the J gene TRBJ2-3; the match to TRBD2 covers 12 bases. The CDR3 contains 17 residues. Per germline, CDR1 MNHNY and CDR2 SVGAGI (reference sequence). Trimming cost V 6 bases and J 2 bases; bases outside gene matches: 9. CDR3 sequence (DNA): TGTGCCAGCAGCTCCAAGAGGACTAGCGGGGACACAGATACGCAGTATTTT. It codes for CASSSKRTSGDTDTQYF.

This clonotype came up many times. The chain combines TRBV28 with TRBJ1-2; 7 positions agree with TRBD1. With 7 bases clipped from V and 8 bases from J, the junction kept 10 bases outside the gene matches. Germline V gene lookup returns CDR1 MDHEN and CDR2 SYDVKM. The CDR3 contains 13 residues. The CDR3 sequence: CASKIGGLGGYTF. The DNA of the CDR3 is TGTGCCAGCAAGATAGGGGGCCTAGGAGGCTACACCTTC.

This clonotype was found many times. DNA of the CDR3: TGTGCCACCAGCAGAGATCCGGGACGGGGCGAGACCCAGTACTTC. This gives the protein CATSRDPGRGETQYF. The rearrangement uses TRBV15 and TRBJ2-5, with D perhaps given as TRBD1 or TRBD2 (5 bases each). Germline V lookup: CDR1 LNHNV, CDR2 YYDKDF (reference sequence). Trimming took 0 bases from V and 5 from J, leaving 13 bases between them. There are 15 residues in the CDR3.

This clonotype was seen ten or more times. The V gene is TRBV27, the J gene TRBJ2-1; TRBD2 matches at 10 bases. V gave up 7 bases and J gave up 7 bases; unmatched junction bases: 7. Germline CDR1 is MNHEY and CDR2 is SMNVEV (reference sequence). CDR3 size: 14 residues. In DNA form, the CDR3 reads TGTGCCAGCATTGGACTAGCGGATGGGAATGAGCAGTTCTTC. Protein: CASIGLADGNEQFF.

Note on this clonotype: No conserved phenylalanine or tryptophan is present at the end of the CDR3, so a read error is the likely explanation. The chain employs TRBV5-1 and TRBJ2-3; 9 positions agree with TRBD2. V shed 4 bases, J shed 2 bases, and the junction held 11 bases outside the gene matches. From germline, CDR1 is SGHRS and CDR2 YFSETQ. The CDR3 runs to 17 residues. CDR3 DNA: TGCGCCAGCAGCAAAGGCCTTAGCGGGGGCTACACAGATACGCAGTATGTT. Amino acids: CASSKGLSGGYTDTQYV.

This clonotype was counted many times. The rearrangement uses TRBV7-2 and TRBJ2-7, with 8 nucleotides matching TRBD2. The CDR3 length is 15 residues. Germline CDR1 reads SGHTA; CDR2 reads FQGNSA. V was clipped by 5 bases and J by 0 bases; unmatched bases: 6. The CDR3 loop reads CASSERGGSSYEQYF. DNA for the CDR3: TGTGCCAGCAGCGAACGGGGGGGGAGCTCCTACGAGCAGTACTTC.

This clonotype was recorded at least ten times. The chain's CDR3 is CASSPVGGKAFF. As DNA, the CDR3 is TGTGCCAGCAGTCCTGTGGGGGGGAAAGCTTTCTTT. The chain uses TRBV2 and TRBJ1-1, with D possibly being TRBD1 (5 bases). The CDR3 covers 12 residues. Germline values: CDR1 SNHLY, CDR2 FYNNEI. V was cut by 5 bases and J by 9 bases, with 13 bases left in between.

This clonotype was detected ten times or more. V and J are TRBV19 and TRBJ2-7, with 8 bases that match TRBD1. This CDR3 contains 15 residues. V gave up 6 bases and J gave up 3 bases; unmatched junction bases: 10. Germline V lookup: CDR1 LNHDA, CDR2 SQIVND (reference sequence). As DNA, the CDR3 is TGTGCCAGTAGCACCTGGGGACAGGCAGACTACGAGCAGTACTTC. Its translation: CASSTWGQADYEQYF.

This clonotype was seen repeatedly, ten times or more. The chain is built from TRBV7-2 and TRBJ2-7; D possibly corresponds to TRBD2 (5 bases). This CDR3 comprises 14 residues. Germline values: CDR1 SGHTA, CDR2 FQGNSA. V was cut by 7 bases and J by 2 bases, with 15 bases left in between. CDR3 in DNA: TGTGCCAGCAAAGCGGCTAGCAGAACCTACGAGCAGTACTTC. Translation: CASKAASRTYEQYF.

This clonotype was observed many times. The chain recombines TRBV11-2 with TRBJ2-5; possible D gene TRBD2, 6 bases. Germline values: CDR1 SGHAT, CDR2 FQNNGV. The V gene lost 4 bases and the J gene lost 1 base, with 7 bases spanning the gap. The CDR3 is made up of 13 amino acids. The CDR3 here is CASSWGLQETQYF. In nucleotides, the CDR3 is TGTGCCAGCAGCTGGGGACTCCAAGAGACCCAGTACTTC.

This clonotype came up many times. V is TRBV28 and J is TRBJ2-7; TRBD1 matches 11 bases. CDR3 length: 12 amino acids. Germline loops: CDR1 MDHEN, CDR2 SYDVKM. The J segment lost 5 bases and the V segment lost 10 bases, leaving 4 bases of the junction unmatched. The DNA of the CDR3 is TGTGCCACCTCGGACAGGGGGCACGAGCAGTACTTC. This encodes CATSDRGHEQYF.

This clonotype came up many times. The chain couples TRBV7-9 to TRBJ2-1; 9 bases are shared with TRBD1. The CDR3 is 14 amino acids. V was clipped by 5 bases and J by 6 bases; unmatched bases: 5. Germline V gene data show CDR1 as SEHNR and CDR2 as FQNEAQ (reference sequence). The CDR3: CASSADRGFNEQFF. CDR3 in DNA: TGTGCCAGCAGCGCCGACAGGGGGTTCAATGAGCAGTTCTTC. The variable domain in full, completed from reference TRBV7-9 and TRBJ2-1, reads DTGVSQNPRHKITKRGQNVTFRCDPISEHNRLYWYRQTLGQGPEFLTYFQNEAQLEKSRLLSDRFSAERPKGSFSTLEIQRTEQGDSAMYLCASSADRGFNEQFFGPGTRLTVL.

This clonotype appeared many times. The chain uses TRBV11-2 and TRBJ2-7, with 7 bases lining up with TRBD2. Germline V gene lookup returns CDR1 SGHAT and CDR2 FQNNGV. CDR3 length equals 14 residues. Trimming at V came to 7 bases and at J to 0 bases, leaving 6 bases not matched to a gene. The CDR3 DNA reads as TGTGCCAGCACCGGGGACTATAGCTCCTACGAGCAGTACTTC. This encodes CASTGDYSSYEQYF.

This clonotype was recorded at least ten times. The genes are TRBV28 and TRBJ2-5; D is tentatively TRBD1 or TRBD2 (5 bases each). The CDR3 runs to 15 residues. Germline values: CDR1 MDHEN, CDR2 SYDVKM. The V end lost 4 bases, the J end lost 2 bases, and 14 bases lay between the germline ends. CDR3 sequence (DNA): TGTGCCAGCAGTTCCTCAGGGACGGTGCAAGAGACCCAGTACTTC. Translated, it gives CASSSSGTVQETQYF. Complete variable domain (other parts from reference TRBV28 and TRBJ2-5): DVKVTQSSRYLVKRTGEKVFLECVQDMDHENMFWYRQDPGLGLRLIYFSYDVKMKEKGDIPEGYSVSREKKERFSLILESASTNQTSMYLCASSSSGTVQETQYFGPGTRLLVL.

This clonotype was found many times. The gene calls are TRBV12-3 or TRBV12-4 and TRBJ2-5; TRBD2 aligns across 9 bases. J lost 3 bases, V lost 2 bases, and 4 bases had no gene match. The CDR3 has 15 residues. This chain's CDR3 is CASSLRASGEETQYF. The CDR3 coding sequence is TGTGCCAGCAGTTTAAGGGCTAGCGGGGAAGAGACCCAGTACTTC.

This clonotype was picked up a small number of times. The V call is TRBV5-1, the J call TRBJ2-3; a weak D match, TRBD1 (6 bases). The CDR3 covers 16 residues. The V end lost 4 bases, the J end lost 2 bases, and 17 bases lay between the germline ends. Germline CDR1 SGHRS, CDR2 YFSETQ. CDR3 DNA sequence: TGCGCCAGCAGCAGAGATCCACAGGGCTCCACAGATACGCAGTATTTT. As protein: CASSRDPQGSTDTQYF.

This clonotype was seen at least ten times. The chain couples TRBV20-1 to TRBJ1-6; TRBD1 might be the D (5 bases). Trimming cost V 0 bases and J 6 bases, with 12 bases left between them. Germline assignment: CDR1 DFQATT and CDR2 SNEGSKA (reference sequence). There are 15 residues in the CDR3. The CDR3 is CSARDRDSANSPLHF. Written as DNA, the CDR3 is TGCAGTGCTAGAGATAGAGACAGTGCTAATTCACCCCTCCACTTT.

The table lists this clonotype with many counts. The CDR3 loop is CASSLSSGGAETQYF. The CDR3 nucleotides read TGTGCCAGCAGTTTATCCAGCGGGGGGGCCGAGACCCAGTACTTC. This chain connects TRBV28 to TRBJ2-5, with TRBD2 matching over 10 bases. Germline loops: CDR1 MDHEN, CDR2 SYDVKM. J was trimmed by 5 bases and V by 1 base; bases with no gene match: 4. The CDR3 is made up of 15 amino acids.

This clonotype has at least ten counts. The rearrangement links TRBV7-9 to TRBJ2-7; TRBD2 aligns across 8 bases. Germline V gene sequence: CDR1 SEHNR, CDR2 FQNEAQ (reference sequence). V lost 1 base to trimming and J lost 13 bases; unmatched junction nucleotides: 3. The CDR3 runs to 11 residues. DNA for the CDR3: TGTGCCAGCAGCTTAGAAGCGGGAGTTTACTTC. Its translation: CASSLEAGVYF.

This clonotype came up many times. This chain joins TRBV27 and TRBJ2-4, with D possibly matching TRBD1 (5 bases). This CDR3 has 14 amino acids. V lost 5 bases, J lost 2 bases, and 10 bases lay in between. Germline V gives CDR1 MNHEY, CDR2 SMNVEV (reference sequence). CDR3 in amino acids: CASSTQGSKNIQYF. CDR3 DNA sequence: TGTGCCAGCAGTACCCAGGGTTCCAAAAACATTCAGTACTTC.

The J gene is TRBJ1-1, the V gene TRBV28; D gene ambiguous. CDR3 size: 13 residues. Between the trimmed V and J ends, which lost 5 bases and 3 bases, there was a span of 10 bases. From germline, CDR1 is MDHEN and CDR2 SYDVKM. The CDR3 DNA is TGTGCCAGCAGTCCCATTAGCGACACTGAAGCTTTCTTT. Translated: CASSPISDTEAFF.

This clonotype occurred many times. The chain links TRBV19 to TRBJ1-5; D is undetermined. The CDR3 consists of 13 residues. Trimming stripped 5 bases from V and 11 bases from J, with 16 bases between. Germline V gene sequence: CDR1 LNHDA, CDR2 SQIVND (reference sequence). DNA for the CDR3: TGTGCCAGTAGTGAAGACGGCTTGATCGCCCAGCATTTT. Amino acids: CASSEDGLIAQHF.

This clonotype has at least ten counts. V usage is TRBV2 and J usage is TRBJ1-1; a possible D gene is TRBD1 (5 bases). The V gene lost 5 bases and the J gene lost 0 bases, with 13 bases spanning the gap. Germline V lookup: CDR1 SNHLY, CDR2 FYNNEI. This CDR3 is built from 15 residues. CDR3 residues: CASSQEQEMNTEAFF. CDR3 DNA sequence: TGTGCCAGCAGTCAAGAACAGGAGATGAACACTGAAGCTTTCTTT.

This clonotype showed up just a few times. CDR3 in DNA: TGTGCCGCCTCGACTAGCGGGGGGGCCGATACGCAGTATTTT. The encoded protein is CAASTSGGADTQYF. This sequence joins TRBV19 and TRBJ2-3; 14 bases map to TRBD2. Germline CDR1 and CDR2: LNHDA and SQIVND (reference sequence). This CDR3 has 14 amino acids. After removal of 11 bases from V and 6 bases from J, the junction contained 7 bases not matched to a gene.